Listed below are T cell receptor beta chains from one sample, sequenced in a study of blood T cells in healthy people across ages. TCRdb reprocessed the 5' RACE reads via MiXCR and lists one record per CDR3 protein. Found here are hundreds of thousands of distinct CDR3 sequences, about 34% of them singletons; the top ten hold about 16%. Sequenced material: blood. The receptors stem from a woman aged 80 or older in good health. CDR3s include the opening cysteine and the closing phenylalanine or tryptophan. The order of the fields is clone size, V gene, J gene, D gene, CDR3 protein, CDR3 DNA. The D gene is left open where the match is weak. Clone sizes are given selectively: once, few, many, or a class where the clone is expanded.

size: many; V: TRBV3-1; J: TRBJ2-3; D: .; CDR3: CASSQDRSFARKGWNQYF; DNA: TGTGCCAGCAGCCAAGACCGGTCCTTCGCCAGAAAAGGATGGAATCAGTATTTT
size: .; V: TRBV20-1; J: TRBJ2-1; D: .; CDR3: CSARGGSREFF; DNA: TGCAGTGCTAGGGGGGGAAGCAGAGAGTTCTTC
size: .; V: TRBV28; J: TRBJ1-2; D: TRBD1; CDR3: CASRGGTGYGYTF; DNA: TGTGCCAGCAGGGGGGGGACAGGCTATGGCTACACCTTC
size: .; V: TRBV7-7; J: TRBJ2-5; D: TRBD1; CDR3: CASSLGQVGQETQYF; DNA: TGTGCCAGCAGCTTGGGACAGGTGGGCCAAGAGACCCAGTACTTC
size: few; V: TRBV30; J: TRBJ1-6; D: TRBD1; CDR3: CAWSEQGQNSPLHF; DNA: TGTGCCTGGAGTGAACAGGGACAGAATTCACCCCTCCACTTT
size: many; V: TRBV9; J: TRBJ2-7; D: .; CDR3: CASGRGQRYEQYF; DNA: TGTGCCAGCGGACGAGGACAGCGCTACGAGCAGTACTTC
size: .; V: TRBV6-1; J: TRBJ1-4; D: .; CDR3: CASSLPTNNEKRFF; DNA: TGTGCCAGCAGTCTCCCGACCAATAATGAAAAACGGTTTTTT
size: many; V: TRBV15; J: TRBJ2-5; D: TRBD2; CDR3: CATSRGGRGGPETQYF; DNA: TGTGCCACCAGCAGAGGAGGGCGGGGGGGCCCAGAGACCCAGTACTTC
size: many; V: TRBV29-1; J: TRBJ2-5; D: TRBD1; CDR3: CSVDPGTGVETQYF; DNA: TGCAGCGTTGATCCCGGGACAGGGGTTGAGACCCAGTACTTC
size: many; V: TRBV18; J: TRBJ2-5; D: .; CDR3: CASSPPEGAPQYF; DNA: TGTGCCAGCTCACCACCGGAGGGGGCTCCCCAGTACTTC
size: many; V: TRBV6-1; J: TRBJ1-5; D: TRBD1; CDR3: CASRATGVQPQHF; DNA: TGTGCCAGCAGGGCCACAGGGGTTCAGCCCCAGCATTTT
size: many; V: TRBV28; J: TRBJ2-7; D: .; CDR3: CASSLFGSLGEQYF; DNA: TGTGCCAGCAGTTTATTTGGGTCCCTGGGGGAGCAGTACTTC
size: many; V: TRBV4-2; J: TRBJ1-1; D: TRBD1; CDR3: CASSHLGQTMNTEAFF; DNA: TGTGCCAGCAGCCACCTGGGACAGACCATGAACACTGAAGCTTTCTTT
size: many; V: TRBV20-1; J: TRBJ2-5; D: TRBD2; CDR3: CSARDSASGGPQETQYF; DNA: TGCAGTGCTAGAGATTCGGCTAGCGGGGGGCCCCAAGAGACCCAGTACTTC
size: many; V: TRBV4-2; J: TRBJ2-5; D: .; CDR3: CASSLSTSSETQYF; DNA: TGTGCCAGCAGCCTATCTACTAGCAGCGAGACCCAGTACTTC
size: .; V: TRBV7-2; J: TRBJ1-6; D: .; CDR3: CASSLNRAESPLHF; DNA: TGTGCCAGCAGCTTGAACAGGGCGGAATCACCCCTCCACTTT